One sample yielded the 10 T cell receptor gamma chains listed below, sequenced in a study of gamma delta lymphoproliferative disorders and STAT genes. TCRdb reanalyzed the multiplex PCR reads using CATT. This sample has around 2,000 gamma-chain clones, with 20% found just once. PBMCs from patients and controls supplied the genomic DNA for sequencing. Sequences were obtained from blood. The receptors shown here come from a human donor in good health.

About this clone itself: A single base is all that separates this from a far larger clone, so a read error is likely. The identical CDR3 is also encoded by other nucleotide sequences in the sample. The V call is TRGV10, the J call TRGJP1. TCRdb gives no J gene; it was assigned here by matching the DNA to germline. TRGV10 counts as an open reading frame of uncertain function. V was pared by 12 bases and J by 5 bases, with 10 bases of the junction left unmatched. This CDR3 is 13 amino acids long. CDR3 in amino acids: CAAWGVTGWFKIF. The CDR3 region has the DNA TGTGCTGCTTGGGGCGTAACTGGTTGGTTCAAGATATTT.

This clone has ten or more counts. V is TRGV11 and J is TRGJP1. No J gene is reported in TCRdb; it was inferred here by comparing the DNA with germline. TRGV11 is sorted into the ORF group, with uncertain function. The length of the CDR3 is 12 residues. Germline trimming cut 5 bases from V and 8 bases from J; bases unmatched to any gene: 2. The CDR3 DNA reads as TGTGCCTGCTGGATTATCGGTTGGTTCAAGATATTT. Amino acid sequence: CACWIIGWFKIF.

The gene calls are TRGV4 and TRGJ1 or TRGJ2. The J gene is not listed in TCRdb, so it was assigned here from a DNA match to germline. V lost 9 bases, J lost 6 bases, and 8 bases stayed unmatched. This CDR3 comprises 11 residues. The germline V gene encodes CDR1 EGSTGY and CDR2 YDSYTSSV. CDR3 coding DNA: TGTGCCACCGGTCTTGCTTATAAGAAACTCTTT. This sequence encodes CATGLAYKKLF.

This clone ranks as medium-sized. The DNA for the CDR3 is TGTGCCACCTGGGACGGCCGTTATAAGAAACTCTTT. It encodes CATWDGRYKKLF. This chain links TRGV5 with TRGJ1 or TRGJ2. The J gene, not given by TCRdb, was assigned here from a germline match of the nucleotide sequence. V was pared by 3 bases and J by 6 bases, with 5 bases of the junction left unmatched. This CDR3 has 12 residues. Germline V CDR1 and CDR2: VINAFY, YDVSNSKD.

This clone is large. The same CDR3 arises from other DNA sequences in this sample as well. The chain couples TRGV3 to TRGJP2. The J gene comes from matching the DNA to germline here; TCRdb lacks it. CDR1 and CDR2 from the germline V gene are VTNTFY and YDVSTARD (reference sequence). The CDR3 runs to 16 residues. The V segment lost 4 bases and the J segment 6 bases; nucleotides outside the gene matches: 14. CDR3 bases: TGTGCCACCTGGGAAGGGGATAGGCGGCGTGATTGGATCAAGACGTTT. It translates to CATWEGDRRRDWIKTF.

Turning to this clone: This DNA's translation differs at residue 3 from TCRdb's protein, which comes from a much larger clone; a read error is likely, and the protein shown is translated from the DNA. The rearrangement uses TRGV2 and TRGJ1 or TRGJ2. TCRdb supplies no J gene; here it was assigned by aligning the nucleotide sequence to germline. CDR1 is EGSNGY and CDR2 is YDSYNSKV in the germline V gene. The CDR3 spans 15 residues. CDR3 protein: CAPWDGPNNYYKKLF. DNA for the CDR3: TGTGCCCCCTGGGACGGGCCCAATAATTATTATAAGAAACTCTTT.

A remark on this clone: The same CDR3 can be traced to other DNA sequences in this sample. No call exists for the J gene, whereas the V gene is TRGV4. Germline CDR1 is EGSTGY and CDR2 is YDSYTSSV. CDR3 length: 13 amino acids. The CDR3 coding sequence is TGTGCCACCTGGGATGGGCCCCTAGTGGAACAACACTTT. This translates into CATWDGPLVEQHF.

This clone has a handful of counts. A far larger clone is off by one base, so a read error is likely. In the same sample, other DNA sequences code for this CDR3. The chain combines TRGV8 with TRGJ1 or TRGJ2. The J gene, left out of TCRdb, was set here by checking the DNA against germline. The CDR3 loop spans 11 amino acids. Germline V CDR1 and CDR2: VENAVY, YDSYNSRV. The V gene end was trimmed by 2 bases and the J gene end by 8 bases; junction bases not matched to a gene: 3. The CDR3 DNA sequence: TGTGCCACCTGGGATACAGATAAGAAACTCTTT. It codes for CATWDTDKKLF.

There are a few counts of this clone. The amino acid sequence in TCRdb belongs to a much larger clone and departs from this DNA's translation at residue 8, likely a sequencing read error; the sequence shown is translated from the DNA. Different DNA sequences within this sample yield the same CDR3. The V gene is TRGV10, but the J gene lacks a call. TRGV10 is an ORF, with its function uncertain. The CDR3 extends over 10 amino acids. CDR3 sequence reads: CAAWDGENLF. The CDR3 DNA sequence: TGTGCTGCGTGGGATGGGGAGAACCTCTTT.

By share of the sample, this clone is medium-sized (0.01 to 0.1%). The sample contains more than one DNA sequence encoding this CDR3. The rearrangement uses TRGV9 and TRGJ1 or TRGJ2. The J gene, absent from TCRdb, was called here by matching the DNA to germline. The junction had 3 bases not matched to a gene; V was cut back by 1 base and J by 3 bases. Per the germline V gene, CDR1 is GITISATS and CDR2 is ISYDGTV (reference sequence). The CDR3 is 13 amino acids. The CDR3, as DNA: TGTGCCTTGTGGGAGGTTTTTTATTATAAGAAACTCTTT. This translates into CALWEVFYYKKLF.